This T cell receptor beta chain was retrieved from a study of response to subunit inactivated influenza vaccine. One entry per CDR3 protein, called by TCRdb with MiXCR from the RT-PCR reads. Among roughly 500,000 distinct CDR3 sequences listed, about 17% were seen once. V shed 6 bases and J shed 5 bases, with 16 bases lying between them. CDR3 length: 14 residues. Germline assignment: CDR1 ENHRY and CDR2 SYGVKD. Regarding this clonotype: As yet, its antigen is unknown.

The study's findings and limits: Only a handful of new T cells, the authors suggested, are recruited with each seasonal influenza vaccination.

This clonotype was obtained from a man aged 50-75 years who received an inactivated influenza vaccine. The chain has TRBV10-3 and TRBJ1-2, with a possible D match to TRBD1 (6 bases). This specimen was CD4+ T cells sorted from PBMCs, taken approximately 25 months after vaccination. The CDR3 region has the DNA TGTGCCATCAGGGGGCAGGGGAATGGTTATGGCTACACCTTC. Translating it yields CAIRGQGNGYGYTF.